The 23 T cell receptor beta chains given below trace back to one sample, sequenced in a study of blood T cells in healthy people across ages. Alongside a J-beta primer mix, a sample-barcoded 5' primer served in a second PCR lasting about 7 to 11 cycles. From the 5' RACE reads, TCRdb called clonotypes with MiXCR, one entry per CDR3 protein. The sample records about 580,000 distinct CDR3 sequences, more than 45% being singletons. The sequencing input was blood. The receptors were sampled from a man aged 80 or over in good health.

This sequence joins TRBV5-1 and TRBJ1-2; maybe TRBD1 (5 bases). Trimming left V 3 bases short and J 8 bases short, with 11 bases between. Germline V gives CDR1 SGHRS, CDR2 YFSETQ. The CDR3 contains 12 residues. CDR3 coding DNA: TGCGCCAGCAGCTATCAGGGAGGCGGCTACACCTTC. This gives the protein CASSYQGGGYTF.

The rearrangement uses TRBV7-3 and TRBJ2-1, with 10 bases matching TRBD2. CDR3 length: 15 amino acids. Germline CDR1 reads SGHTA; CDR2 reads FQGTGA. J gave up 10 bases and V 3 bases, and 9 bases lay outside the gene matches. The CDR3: CASSLEAGGPREQFF. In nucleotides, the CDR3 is TGTGCCAGCAGCTTGGAAGCGGGAGGGCCCAGGGAGCAGTTCTTC. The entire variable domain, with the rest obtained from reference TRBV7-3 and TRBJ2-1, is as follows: GAGVSQTPSNKVTEKGKYVELRCDPISGHTALYWYRQSLGQGPEFLIYFQGTGAADDSGLPNDRFFAVRPEGSVSTLKIQRTERGDSAVYLCASSLEAGGPREQFFGPGTRLTVL.

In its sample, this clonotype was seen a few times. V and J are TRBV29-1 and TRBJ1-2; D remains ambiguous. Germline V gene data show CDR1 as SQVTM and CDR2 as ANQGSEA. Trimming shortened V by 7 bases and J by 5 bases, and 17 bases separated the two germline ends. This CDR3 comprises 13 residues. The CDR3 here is CSAHSLLGYGYTF. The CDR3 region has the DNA TGCAGCGCCCACAGCCTCCTGGGGTATGGCTACACCTTC.

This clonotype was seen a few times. Here the CDR3 reads CATSAHGTTETQYF. The CDR3 DNA reads as TGTGCCACCAGTGCGCACGGGACTACGGAGACCCAGTACTTC. This chain joins TRBV24-1 and TRBJ2-5; 7 nucleotides match TRBD2. Germline CDR1 reads KGHDR; CDR2 reads SFDVKD. This CDR3 has 14 amino acids. The V segment lost 5 bases and the J segment 5 bases; nucleotides outside the gene matches: 7.

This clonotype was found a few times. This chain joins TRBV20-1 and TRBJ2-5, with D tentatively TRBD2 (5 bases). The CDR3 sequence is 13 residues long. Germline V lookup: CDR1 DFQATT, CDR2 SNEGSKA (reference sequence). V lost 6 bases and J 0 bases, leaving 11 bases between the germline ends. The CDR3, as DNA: TGCAGTGCCGAGAGGCGGGACCAAGAGACCCAGTACTTC. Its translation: CSAERRDQETQYF.

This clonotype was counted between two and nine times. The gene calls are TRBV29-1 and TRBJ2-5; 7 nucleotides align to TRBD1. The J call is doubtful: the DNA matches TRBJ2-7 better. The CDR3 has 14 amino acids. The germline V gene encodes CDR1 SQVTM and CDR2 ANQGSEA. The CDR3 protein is CSVEDTARGNEQYF. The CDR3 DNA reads TGCAGCGTTGAAGATACAGCCAGGGGGAACGAGCAGTACTTC.

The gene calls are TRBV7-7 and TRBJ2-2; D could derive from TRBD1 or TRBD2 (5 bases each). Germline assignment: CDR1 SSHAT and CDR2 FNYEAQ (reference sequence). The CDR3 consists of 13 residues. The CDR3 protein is CAYRDPNTGELFF. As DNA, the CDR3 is TGTGCTTACCGGGACCCAAACACCGGGGAGCTGTTTTTT. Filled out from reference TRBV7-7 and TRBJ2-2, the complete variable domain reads GAGVSQSPRYKVTKRGQDVTLRCDPISSHATLYWYQQALGQGPEFLTYFNYEAQPDKSGLPSDRFSAERPEGSISTLTIQRTEQRDSAMYRCAYRDPNTGELFFGEGSRLTVL.

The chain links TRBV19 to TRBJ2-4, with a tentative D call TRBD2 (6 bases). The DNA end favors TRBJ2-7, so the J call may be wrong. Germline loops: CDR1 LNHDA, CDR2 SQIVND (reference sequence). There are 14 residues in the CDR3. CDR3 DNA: TGTGCCAGTAGTCAGGGAGGTGGCGGGGACGAGCAGTACTTC. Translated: CASSQGGGGDEQYF.

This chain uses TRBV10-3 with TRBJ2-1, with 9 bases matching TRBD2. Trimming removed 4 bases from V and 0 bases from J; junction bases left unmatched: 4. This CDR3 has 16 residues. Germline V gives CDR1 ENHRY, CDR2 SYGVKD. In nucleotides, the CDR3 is TGTGCCATCAGTGTGAGCGGGGGGAGCTCCTACAATGAGCAGTTCTTC. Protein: CAISVSGGSSYNEQFF.

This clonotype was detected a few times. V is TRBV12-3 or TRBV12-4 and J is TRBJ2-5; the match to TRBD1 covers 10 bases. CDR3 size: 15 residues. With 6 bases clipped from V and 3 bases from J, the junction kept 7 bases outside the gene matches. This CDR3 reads CASSRRGQGEETQYF. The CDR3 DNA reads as TGTGCCAGCAGCCGCCGTGGACAGGGGGAAGAGACCCAGTACTTC.

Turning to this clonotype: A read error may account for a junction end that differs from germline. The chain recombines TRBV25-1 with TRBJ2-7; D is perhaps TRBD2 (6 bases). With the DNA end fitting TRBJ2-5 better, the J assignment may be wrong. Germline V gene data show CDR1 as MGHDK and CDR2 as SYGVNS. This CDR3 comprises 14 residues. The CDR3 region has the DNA TGTACCAGCAGTCAACCTGGAGGGCAAGAGACCCAGTACTTC. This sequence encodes CTSSQPGGQETQYF.

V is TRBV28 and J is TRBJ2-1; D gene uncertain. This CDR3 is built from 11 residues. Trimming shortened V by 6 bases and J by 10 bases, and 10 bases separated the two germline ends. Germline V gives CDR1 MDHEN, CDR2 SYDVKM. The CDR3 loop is CASSAGREQFF. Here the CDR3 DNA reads TGTGCCAGCAGCGCAGGAAGAGAGCAGTTCTTC.

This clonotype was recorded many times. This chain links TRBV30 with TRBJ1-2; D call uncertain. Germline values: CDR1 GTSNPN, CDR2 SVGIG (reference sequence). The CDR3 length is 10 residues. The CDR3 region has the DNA TGTGCGTTGGGCCTCTATGGCTACACCTTC. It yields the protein CALGLYGYTF.

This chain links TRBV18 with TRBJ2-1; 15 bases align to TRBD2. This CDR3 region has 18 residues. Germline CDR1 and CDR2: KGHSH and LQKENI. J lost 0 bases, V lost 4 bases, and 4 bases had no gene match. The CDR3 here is CASSRGTSGRSSYNEQFF. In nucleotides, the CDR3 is TGTGCCAGCTCACGCGGGACTAGCGGGAGGAGCTCCTACAATGAGCAGTTCTTC.

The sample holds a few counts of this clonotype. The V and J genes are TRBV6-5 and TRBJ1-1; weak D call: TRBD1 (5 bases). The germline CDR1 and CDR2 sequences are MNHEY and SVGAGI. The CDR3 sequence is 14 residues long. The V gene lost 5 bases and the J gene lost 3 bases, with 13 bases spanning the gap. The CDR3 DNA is TGTGCCAGCAGTCCCTACGGAGGGGACACTGAAGCTTTCTTT. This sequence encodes CASSPYGGDTEAFF.

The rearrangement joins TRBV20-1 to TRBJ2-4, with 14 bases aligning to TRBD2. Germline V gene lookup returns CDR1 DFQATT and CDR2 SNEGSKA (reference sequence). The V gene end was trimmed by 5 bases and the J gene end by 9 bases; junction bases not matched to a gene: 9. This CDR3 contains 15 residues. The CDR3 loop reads CSARTGTSGSGIQYF. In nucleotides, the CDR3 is TGCAGTGCTCGTACCGGGACTAGCGGGAGTGGCATTCAGTACTTC.

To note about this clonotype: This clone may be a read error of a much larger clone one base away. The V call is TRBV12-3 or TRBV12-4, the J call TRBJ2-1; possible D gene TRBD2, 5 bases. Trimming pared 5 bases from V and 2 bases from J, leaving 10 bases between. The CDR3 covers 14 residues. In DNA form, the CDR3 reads TGTGCCAGCAGTGTAACTAGTCCCTACAATGAGCAGTTCTTC. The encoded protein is CASSVTSPYNEQFF.

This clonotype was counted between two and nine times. The CDR3 protein is CSARAGTITSYEQYF. The CDR3 DNA is TGCAGTGCTAGAGCCGGGACAATAACCTCCTACGAGCAGTACTTC. The V and J genes are TRBV20-1 and TRBJ2-7; D is perhaps TRBD1 (6 bases). The CDR3 length is 15 residues. Trimming took off 1 base at V and 0 bases at J, with 13 bases between the two ends. Germline V lookup: CDR1 DFQATT, CDR2 SNEGSKA (reference sequence).

CDR3 sequence reads: CASSTIAGVQETQYF. CDR3 bases: TGTGCCAGCAGCACAATAGCGGGAGTTCAAGAGACCCAGTACTTC. V is TRBV25-1 and J is TRBJ2-5, with 9 bases matching TRBD2. The length of the CDR3 is 15 residues. J lost 2 bases, V lost 6 bases, and 7 bases had no gene match. Germline V gene data show CDR1 as MGHDK and CDR2 as SYGVNS. Drawing the rest from reference TRBV25-1 and TRBJ2-5, the complete variable domain is EADIYQTPRYLVIGTGKKITLECSQTMGHDKMYWYQQDPGMELHLIHYSYGVNSTEKGDLSSESTVSRIRTEHFPLTLESARPSHTSQYLCASSTIAGVQETQYFGPGTRLLVL.

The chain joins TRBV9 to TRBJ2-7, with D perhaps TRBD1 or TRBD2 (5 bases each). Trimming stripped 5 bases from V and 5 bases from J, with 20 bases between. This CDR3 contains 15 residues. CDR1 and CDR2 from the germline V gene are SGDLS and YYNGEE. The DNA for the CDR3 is TGTGCCAGCAGGGGACGGGATATGGGGGTCCACGAGCAGTACTTC. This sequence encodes CASRGRDMGVHEQYF.

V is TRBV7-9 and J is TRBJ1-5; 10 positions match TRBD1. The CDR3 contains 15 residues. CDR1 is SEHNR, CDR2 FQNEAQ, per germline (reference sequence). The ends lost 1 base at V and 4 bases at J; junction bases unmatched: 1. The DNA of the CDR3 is TGTGCCAGCAGCTTAGGGGACAGGGGAAATCAGCCCCAGCATTTT. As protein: CASSLGDRGNQPQHF.

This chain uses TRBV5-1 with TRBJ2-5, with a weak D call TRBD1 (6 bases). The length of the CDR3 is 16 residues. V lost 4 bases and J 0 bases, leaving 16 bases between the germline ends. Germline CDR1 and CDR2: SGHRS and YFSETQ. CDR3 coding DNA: TGCGCCAGCAGCCCACGAGGACAGACCAACCAAGAGACCCAGTACTTC. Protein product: CASSPRGQTNQETQYF.

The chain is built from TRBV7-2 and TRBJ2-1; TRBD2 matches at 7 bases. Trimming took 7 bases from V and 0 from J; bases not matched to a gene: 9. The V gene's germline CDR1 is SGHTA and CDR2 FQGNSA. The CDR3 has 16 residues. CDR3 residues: CASKLGGPSSYNEQFF. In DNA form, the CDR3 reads TGTGCCAGCAAATTGGGAGGGCCGAGCTCCTACAATGAGCAGTTCTTC.